Listed below are T cell receptor beta chains from one sample, sequenced in a study of spatial heterogeneity in lung cancer. In TCRdb, the 5' RACE reads were re-called with MiXCR into one record per CDR3 protein. The sample records 3,800 or so distinct CDR3 sequences, under 3% being singletons. The sample in question was normal lung tissue next to the tumor, obtained at surgery. The receptors were sampled from a female donor with early-stage non-small cell lung cancer. Both conserved end residues are part of each CDR3. Each record gives: J gene, V gene, clone size, D gene, CDR3 DNA, CDR3 protein. D genes are given only for firm matches. The size field reads once, few, many, or a class for an expanded clone.

j_call: TRBJ2-7
v_call: TRBV6-6
clone_size: many
d_call: -
cdr3_nt: TGTGCCAGCAGTTCCTGGACAGAGAGCTCCTACGAGCAGTACTTC
cdr3_aa: CASSSWTESSYEQYF

j_call: TRBJ2-7
v_call: TRBV3-2
clone_size: medium-sized
d_call: -
cdr3_nt: TGTGCCAGCAGCGGCGGTAAGGGGGATTCCTACGAGCAGTACTTC
cdr3_aa: CASSGGKGDSYEQYF

j_call: TRBJ2-1
v_call: TRBV4-3
clone_size: many
d_call: -
cdr3_nt: TGCGCCAGCAGCCAAGATTTACGGGGGTTCTACAATGAGCAGTTCTTC
cdr3_aa: CASSQDLRGFYNEQFF

j_call: TRBJ2-1
v_call: TRBV28
clone_size: medium-sized
d_call: TRBD1
cdr3_nt: TGTGCCAGCAGTTACCCGGGACAGGCCGGCAATGAGCAGTTCTTC
cdr3_aa: CASSYPGQAGNEQFF

j_call: TRBJ2-7
v_call: TRBV2
clone_size: medium-sized
d_call: -
cdr3_nt: TGTGCCAGTGAGGGGTTCGAGCAGTACTTC
cdr3_aa: CASEGFEQYF

j_call: TRBJ1-3
v_call: TRBV16
clone_size: medium-sized
d_call: -
cdr3_nt: TGTGCCAGCAGCCTGGACGGTGGCTCTGGAAACACCATATATTTT
cdr3_aa: CASSLDGGSGNTIYF

j_call: TRBJ1-1
v_call: TRBV29-1
clone_size: medium-sized
d_call: -
cdr3_nt: TGCAGCGTTGATCGGCTAATGAACACTGAAGCTTTCTTT
cdr3_aa: CSVDRLMNTEAFF

j_call: TRBJ1-6
v_call: TRBV4-3
clone_size: medium-sized
d_call: -
cdr3_nt: TGCGCCAGCAGCCCTGGGGTCCAAGAAAATTCACCCCTCCACTTT
cdr3_aa: CASSPGVQENSPLHF

j_call: TRBJ2-4
v_call: TRBV4-2
clone_size: large
d_call: -
cdr3_nt: TGTGCCAGCAGCCATATGGAGGCCAAAAACATTCAGTACTTC
cdr3_aa: CASSHMEAKNIQYF

j_call: TRBJ2-5
v_call: TRBV7-6
clone_size: medium-sized
d_call: TRBD2
cdr3_nt: TGTGCCAGCAGCCCGAGACTAGCGGGGGCGGAGACCCAGTACTTC
cdr3_aa: CASSPRLAGAETQYF

j_call: TRBJ1-1
v_call: TRBV9
clone_size: many
d_call: -
cdr3_nt: TGTGCCAGGAGAAGACGGGAGGGGAGCATGAACACTGAAGCTTTCTTT
cdr3_aa: CARRRREGSMNTEAFF

j_call: TRBJ1-1
v_call: TRBV3-1
clone_size: medium-sized
d_call: -
cdr3_nt: TGTGCCAGCAGCCGGGAAGGGAACACTGAAGCTTTCTTT
cdr3_aa: CASSREGNTEAFF

j_call: TRBJ1-6
v_call: TRBV7-8
clone_size: medium-sized
d_call: TRBD1
cdr3_nt: TGTGCCAGCAGCCCAAACGTTGTGGCGGACAGGAAATATAATTCACCCCTCCACTTT
cdr3_aa: CASSPNVVADRKYNSPLHF

j_call: TRBJ2-6
v_call: TRBV6-2/TRBV6-3
clone_size: medium-sized
d_call: -
cdr3_nt: TGTGCCATAGGAGGGGCCTCTGGGGCCAACGTCCTGACTTTC
cdr3_aa: CAIGGASGANVLTF

j_call: TRBJ2-1
v_call: TRBV7-3
clone_size: medium-sized
d_call: -
cdr3_nt: TGTGCCAGCAGCTTATCAGGGAGCAATGAGCAGTTCTTC
cdr3_aa: CASSLSGSNEQFF

j_call: TRBJ1-1
v_call: TRBV14
clone_size: many
d_call: -
cdr3_nt: TGTGCCAGCTCGGGGTGGGGGAACACTGAAGCTTTCTTT
cdr3_aa: CASSGWGNTEAFF

j_call: TRBJ1-5
v_call: TRBV19
clone_size: many
d_call: TRBD1
cdr3_nt: TGTGCCAGTAGTCGTCAACCGGGACAGGGGAGTCAGCCCCAGCATTATTTT
cdr3_aa: CASSRQPGQGSQPQHYF

j_call: TRBJ1-5
v_call: TRBV2
clone_size: many
d_call: TRBD1
cdr3_nt: TGTGCCAGCAGTGAAACCAGGGGGAGCAATCAGCCCCAGCATTTT
cdr3_aa: CASSETRGSNQPQHF

j_call: TRBJ2-7
v_call: TRBV20-1
clone_size: few
d_call: -
cdr3_nt: TGCAGTGCTGCGATCGTTGCGGTCCCCTACGAGCAGTACTTC
cdr3_aa: CSAAIVAVPYEQYF

j_call: TRBJ1-2
v_call: TRBV18
clone_size: medium-sized
d_call: -
cdr3_nt: TGTGCCAGCTCACCTCCGGGACAAAACTCCTATGGCTACACCTTC
cdr3_aa: CASSPPGQNSYGYTF

j_call: TRBJ1-4
v_call: TRBV7-8
clone_size: many
d_call: -
cdr3_nt: TGTGCCAGCAGCTTAGTTTCTTTCTGGGCTAACCTTGCGGGCAATGAAAAACTGTTTTTT
cdr3_aa: CASSLVSFWANLAGNEKLFF

j_call: TRBJ2-5
v_call: TRBV15
clone_size: many
d_call: -
cdr3_nt: TGTGCCACCAGCAGAAACAGGGCGGCGCAAGAGACCCAGTACTTC
cdr3_aa: CATSRNRAAQETQYF

j_call: TRBJ2-5
v_call: TRBV20-1
clone_size: medium-sized
d_call: -
cdr3_nt: TGCAGTGCTAGGGAGGCGGGGCAAGAGACCCAGTACTTC
cdr3_aa: CSAREAGQETQYF

j_call: TRBJ2-1
v_call: TRBV7-2
clone_size: many
d_call: TRBD1
cdr3_nt: TGTGCCAGCAGCTTAGTGGCAGGGGGCCTTCAATCAAATGAGCAGTTCTTC
cdr3_aa: CASSLVAGGLQSNEQFF

j_call: TRBJ1-5
v_call: TRBV7-9
clone_size: many
d_call: -
cdr3_nt: TGTGCCAGCAGCCAGACGGGGGGGCCTGATCAGCCCCAGCATTTT
cdr3_aa: CASSQTGGPDQPQHF